The entry below describes one TCR beta chain. Its antigen is undetermined. Using its own MiXCR run on the 5' RACE reads, TCRdb lists one record per CDR3 protein. The data show about 92,000 distinct CDR3 sequences, with approximately 12% seen just once and 35% to 50% held by the top ten. The sample belongs to a study of spatial heterogeneity in lung cancer. Study-level background: TCR and UMI combinations that were unique each appeared, on average, more than ten times in raw reads. General study points: Ubiquitous, expanded tumor-derived TCRs were more frequently observed in blood at resection than at follow-up.

Germline-derived CDR1 and CDR2 are GTSNPN and SVGIG (reference sequence). Trimming stripped 0 bases from V and 4 bases from J, with 12 bases between. The CDR3 runs to 14 residues. Noted time point: sample taken at primary tumor resection. Whole RNA, isolated from tumor, nontumor lung or frozen PBMC, was sequenced without prior sorting. Untreated early-stage non-small cell lung cancer patients, over 55 in total, were the donors. This TCR derives from a male donor with early-stage non-small cell lung cancer. The V call is TRBV30, the J call TRBJ1-2; the D is unclear. Sequenced material: PBMCs, taken at surgery. This CDR3 is CAWSVNVLLYGYTF. CDR3 in DNA: TGTGCCTGGAGTGTAAACGTGCTCCTCTATGGCTACACCTTC.